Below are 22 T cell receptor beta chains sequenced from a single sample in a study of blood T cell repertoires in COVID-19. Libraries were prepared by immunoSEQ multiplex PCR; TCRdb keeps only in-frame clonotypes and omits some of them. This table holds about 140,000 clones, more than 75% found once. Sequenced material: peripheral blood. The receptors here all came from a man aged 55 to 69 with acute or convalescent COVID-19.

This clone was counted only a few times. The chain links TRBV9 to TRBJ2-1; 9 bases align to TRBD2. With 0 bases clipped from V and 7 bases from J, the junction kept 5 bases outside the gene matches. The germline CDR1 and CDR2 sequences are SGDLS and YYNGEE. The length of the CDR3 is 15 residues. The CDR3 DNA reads TGTGCCAGCAGCGTAGGCGGGAGGGCGGAGAATGAGCAGTTCTTC. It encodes CASSVGGRAENEQFF.

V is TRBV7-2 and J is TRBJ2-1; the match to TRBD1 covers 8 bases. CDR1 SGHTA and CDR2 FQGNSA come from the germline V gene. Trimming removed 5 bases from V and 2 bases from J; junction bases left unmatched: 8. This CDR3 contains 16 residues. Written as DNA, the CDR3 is TGTGCCAGCAGCACCCGGACAGGGCGGACCTACAATGAGCAGTTCTTC. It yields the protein CASSTRTGRTYNEQFF. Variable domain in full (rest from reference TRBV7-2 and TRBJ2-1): GAGVSQSPSNKVTEKGKDVELRCDPISGHTALYWYRQSLGQGLEFLIYFQGNSAPDKSGLPSDRFSAERTGGSVSTLTIQRTQQEDSAVYLCASSTRTGRTYNEQFFGPGTRLTVL.

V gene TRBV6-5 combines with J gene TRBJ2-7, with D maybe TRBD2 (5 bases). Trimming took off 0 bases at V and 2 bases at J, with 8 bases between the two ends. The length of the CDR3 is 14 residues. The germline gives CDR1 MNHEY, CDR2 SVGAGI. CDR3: CASSYSDGAYEQYF. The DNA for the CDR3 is TGTGCCAGCAGTTACTCGGACGGGGCCTACGAGCAGTACTTC.

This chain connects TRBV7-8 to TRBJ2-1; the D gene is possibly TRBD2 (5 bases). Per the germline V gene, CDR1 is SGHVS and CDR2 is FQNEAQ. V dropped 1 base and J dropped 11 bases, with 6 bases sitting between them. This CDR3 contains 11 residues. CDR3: CASSLGLQQFF. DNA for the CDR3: TGTGCCAGCAGCTTAGGACTACAGCAGTTCTTC.

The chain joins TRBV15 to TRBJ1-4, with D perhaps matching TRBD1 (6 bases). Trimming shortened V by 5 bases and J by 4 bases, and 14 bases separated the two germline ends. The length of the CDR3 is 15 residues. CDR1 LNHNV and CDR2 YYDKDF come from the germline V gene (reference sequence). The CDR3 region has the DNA TGTGCCACCAGCTGGCGACAGGACCATAATGAAAAACTGTTTTTT. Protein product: CATSWRQDHNEKLFF.

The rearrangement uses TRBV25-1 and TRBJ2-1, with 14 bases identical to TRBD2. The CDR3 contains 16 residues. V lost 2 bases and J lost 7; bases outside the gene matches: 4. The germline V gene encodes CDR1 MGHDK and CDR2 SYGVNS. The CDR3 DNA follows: TGTGCCAGCAGTGAAGGTGGGACTAGCGGGAGAAATGAGCAGTTCTTC. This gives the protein CASSEGGTSGRNEQFF.

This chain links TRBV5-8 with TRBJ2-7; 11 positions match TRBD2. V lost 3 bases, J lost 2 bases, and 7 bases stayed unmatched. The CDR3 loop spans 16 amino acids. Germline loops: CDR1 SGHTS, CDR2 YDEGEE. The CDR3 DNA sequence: TGTGCCAGCAGCTCCGATAGCGGGAGGGAAGCCTACGAGCAGTACTTC. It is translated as CASSSDSGREAYEQYF.

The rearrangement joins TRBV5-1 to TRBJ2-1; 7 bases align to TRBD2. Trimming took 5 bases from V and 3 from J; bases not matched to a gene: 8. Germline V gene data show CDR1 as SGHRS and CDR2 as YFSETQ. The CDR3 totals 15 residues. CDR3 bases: TGCGCCAGCAGGTACTGGCTAGCGGACTACAATGAGCAGTTCTTC. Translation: CASRYWLADYNEQFF.

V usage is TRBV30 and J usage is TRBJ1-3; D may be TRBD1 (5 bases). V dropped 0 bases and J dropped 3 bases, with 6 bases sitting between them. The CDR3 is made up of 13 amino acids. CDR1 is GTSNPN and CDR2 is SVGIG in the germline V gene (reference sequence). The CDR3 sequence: CAWSVTGGNTIYF. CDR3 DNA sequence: TGTGCCTGGAGTGTAACAGGTGGAAACACCATATATTTT.

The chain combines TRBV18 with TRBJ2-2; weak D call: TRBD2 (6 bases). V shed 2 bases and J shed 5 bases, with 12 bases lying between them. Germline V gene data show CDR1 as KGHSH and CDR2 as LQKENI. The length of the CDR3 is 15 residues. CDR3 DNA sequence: TGTGCCAGCTCACCAGGGACGGGGAGGACCGGGGAGCTGTTTTTT. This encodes CASSPGTGRTGELFF.

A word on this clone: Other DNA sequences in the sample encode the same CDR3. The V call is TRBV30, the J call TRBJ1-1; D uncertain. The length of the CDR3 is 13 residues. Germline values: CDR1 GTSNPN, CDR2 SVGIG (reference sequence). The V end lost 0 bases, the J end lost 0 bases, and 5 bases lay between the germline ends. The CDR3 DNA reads TGTGCCTGGAGTGTGCCGGTGAACACTGAAGCTTTCTTT. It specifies CAWSVPVNTEAFF. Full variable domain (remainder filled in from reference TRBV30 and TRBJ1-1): SQTIHQWPATLVQPVGSPLSLECTVEGTSNPNLYWYRQAAGRGLQLLFYSVGIGQISSEVPQNLSASRPQDRQFILSSKKLLLSDSGFYLCAWSVPVNTEAFFGQGTRLTVV.

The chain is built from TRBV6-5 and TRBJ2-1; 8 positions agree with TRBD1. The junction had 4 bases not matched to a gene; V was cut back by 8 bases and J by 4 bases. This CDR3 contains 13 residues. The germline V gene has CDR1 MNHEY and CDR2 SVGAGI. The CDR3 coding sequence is TGTGCCAGCGGGAGACAGGGGTACAATGAGCAGTTCTTC. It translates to CASGRQGYNEQFF.

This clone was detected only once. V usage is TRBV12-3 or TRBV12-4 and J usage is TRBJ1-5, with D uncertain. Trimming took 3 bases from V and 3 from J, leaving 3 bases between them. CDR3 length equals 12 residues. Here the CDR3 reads CASSFLNQPQHF. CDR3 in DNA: TGTGCCAGCAGTTTTCTCAATCAGCCCCAGCATTTT.

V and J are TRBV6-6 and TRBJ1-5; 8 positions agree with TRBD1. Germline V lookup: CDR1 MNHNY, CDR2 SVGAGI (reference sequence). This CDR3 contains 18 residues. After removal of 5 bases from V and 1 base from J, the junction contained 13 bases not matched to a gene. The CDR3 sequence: CASSPWTGRARSNQPQHF. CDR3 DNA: TGTGCCAGCAGTCCTTGGACAGGGAGGGCAAGAAGCAATCAGCCCCAGCATTTT.

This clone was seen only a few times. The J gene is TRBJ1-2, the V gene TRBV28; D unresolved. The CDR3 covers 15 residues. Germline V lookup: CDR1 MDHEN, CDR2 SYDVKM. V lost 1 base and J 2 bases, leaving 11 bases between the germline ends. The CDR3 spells CASSLSGLVNYGYTF. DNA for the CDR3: TGTGCCAGCAGTTTATCCGGGTTGGTGAACTATGGCTACACCTTC.

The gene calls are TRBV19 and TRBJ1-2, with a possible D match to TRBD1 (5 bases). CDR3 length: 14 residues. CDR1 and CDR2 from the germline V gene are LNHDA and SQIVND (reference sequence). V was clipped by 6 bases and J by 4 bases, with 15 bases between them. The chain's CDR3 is CASRDPGLIYGYTF. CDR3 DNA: TGTGCCAGTAGAGATCCGGGACTGATCTATGGCTACACCTTC.

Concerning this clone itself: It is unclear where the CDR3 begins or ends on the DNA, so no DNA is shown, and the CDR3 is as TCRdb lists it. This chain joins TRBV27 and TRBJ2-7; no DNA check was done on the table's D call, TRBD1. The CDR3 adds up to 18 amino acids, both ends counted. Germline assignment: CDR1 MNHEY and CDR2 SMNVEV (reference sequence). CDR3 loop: CASSFDSVRGQGAGEQYF.

As DNA, the CDR3 is TGTGCCAGCAGTGAAGCGACAGGGCTCTCTGGAAACACCATATATTTT. It is translated as CASSEATGLSGNTIYF. The chain couples TRBV6-1 to TRBJ1-3; 7 bases align to TRBD1. Trimming cost V 0 bases and J 0 bases; bases outside gene matches: 2. Germline V gene data show CDR1 as MNHNS and CDR2 as SASEGT. The CDR3 runs 16 residues.

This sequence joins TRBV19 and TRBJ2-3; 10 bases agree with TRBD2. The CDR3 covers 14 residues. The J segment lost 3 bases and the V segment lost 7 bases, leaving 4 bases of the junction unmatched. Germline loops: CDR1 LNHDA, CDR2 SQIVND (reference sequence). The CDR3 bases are TGTGCCAGTACCCTAGCGGGAGATACAGATACGCAGTATTTT. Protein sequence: CASTLAGDTDTQYF. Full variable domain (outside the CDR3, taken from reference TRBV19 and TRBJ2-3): DGGITQSPKYLFRKEGQNVTLSCEQNLNHDAMYWYRQDPGQGLRLIYYSQIVNDFQKGDIAEGYSVSREKKESFPLTVTSAQKNPTAFYLCASTLAGDTDTQYFGPGTRLTVL.

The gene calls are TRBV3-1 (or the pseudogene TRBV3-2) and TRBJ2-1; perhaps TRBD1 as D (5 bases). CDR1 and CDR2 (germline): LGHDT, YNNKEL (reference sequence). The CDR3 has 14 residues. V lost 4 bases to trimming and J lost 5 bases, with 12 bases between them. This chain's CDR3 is CASSRRGNNNEQFF. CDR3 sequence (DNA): TGTGCCAGCAGCCGAAGGGGCAACAACAATGAGCAGTTCTTC.

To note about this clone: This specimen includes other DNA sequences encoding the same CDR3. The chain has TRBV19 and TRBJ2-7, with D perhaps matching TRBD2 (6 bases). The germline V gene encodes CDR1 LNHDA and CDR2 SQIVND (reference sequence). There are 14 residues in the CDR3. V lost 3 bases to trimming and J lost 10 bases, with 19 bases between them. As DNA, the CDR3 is TGTGCCAGTAGTATCTCGGGAGCGAGCGGTGAACAGTACTTC. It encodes CASSISGASGEQYF.

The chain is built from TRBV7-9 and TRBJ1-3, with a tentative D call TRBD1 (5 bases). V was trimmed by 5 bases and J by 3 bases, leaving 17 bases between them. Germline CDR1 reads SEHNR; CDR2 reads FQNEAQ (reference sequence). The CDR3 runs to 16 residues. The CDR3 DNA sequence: TGTGCCAGCAGCACTCCTCAGGGATACCTTGGAAACACCATATATTTT. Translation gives CASSTPQGYLGNTIYF.